The rows below give T cell receptor beta chains drawn from one sample of a study of T cells in Graves' hyperthyroidism and ophthalmopathy. TCRdb re-derived calls from the multiplex PCR reads in MiXCR, one entry per CDR3 protein. The table records 300,000 to 400,000 distinct CDR3 sequences, less than 20% of them present only once. The sequencing input was blood. The receptors originated from a young man with Graves' ophthalmopathy. Both conserved end residues are part of each CDR3. The D gene is left open where the match is weak. Clone size is stated in some rows and not others, as once, few, many or a class when expanded.

J	size	V	D	DNA	CDR3
TRBJ2-5	NA	TRBV28	TRBD1	TGTGCCAGCAGTTCCCGGGCCGGGACAGGGGGAGAGACCCAGTACTTC	CASSSRAGTGGETQYF
TRBJ2-3	many	TRBV5-1	TRBD1	TGCGCCAGCAGCACCGACAGGGTTGGGACCACAGATACGCAGTATTTT	CASSTDRVGTTDTQYF
TRBJ2-5	many	TRBV27	NA	TGTGCCAGCAGGAGAAACGTGGGGGGCCAAGAGACCCAGTACTTC	CASRRNVGGQETQYF
TRBJ2-2	NA	TRBV5-1	TRBD1	TGCGCCAGCAGCTTGAGGCAGGGGGACGCCGGGGAGCTGTTTTTT	CASSLRQGDAGELFF
TRBJ1-5	NA	TRBV5-6	NA	TGTGCCAGCAGCTTGGGTGGCCCTGGGGGGGCTGGCAATCAGCCCCAGCATTTT	CASSLGGPGGAGNQPQHF
TRBJ1-2	NA	TRBV7-3	TRBD1	TGTGCCAGCAGCCAAGATCTCAGGACAGGGGCCGCCTATGGCTACACCTTC	CASSQDLRTGAAYGYTF
TRBJ2-7	many	TRBV5-1	TRBD2	TGCGCCAGCAGCGTTAGCGGGAATTACTACGAGCAGTACTTC	CASSVSGNYYEQYF
TRBJ2-1	NA	TRBV5-1	TRBD2	TGCGCCAGCAGTCATCCTAGCGGGGGGCGGGGTGAGCAGTTCTTC	CASSHPSGGRGEQFF
TRBJ1-4	many	TRBV5-1	NA	TGCGCCAGCAGGTTCAGCGGGGCTGAAAAACTGTTTTTT	CASRFSGAEKLFF
TRBJ2-1	NA	TRBV5-1	NA	TGCGCCAGCGGGACTGCCCCCTACAATGAGCAGTTCTTC	CASGTAPYNEQFF
TRBJ2-5	many	TRBV20-1	NA	TGCAGTGCTAGAGAAACAGGGAATCAAGAGACCCAGTACTTC	CSARETGNQETQYF
TRBJ1-5	many	TRBV2	NA	TGTGCCAGCATCAAGGTTGCTTCCGATCAGCCCCAGCATTTT	CASIKVASDQPQHF
TRBJ2-3	many	TRBV19	NA	TGTGCCAGTAGTCCTAGGGGCGGAGGTCCTAGCACAGATACGCAGTATTTT	CASSPRGGGPSTDTQYF
TRBJ2-2	many	TRBV27	NA	TGTGCCAGCAGTCCTACAGGGAATCTGGACACCGGGGAGCTGTTTTTT	CASSPTGNLDTGELFF
TRBJ2-1	few	TRBV29-1	NA	TGCAGCGTCATAGGGGGGTTTAGCTACAATGAGCAGTTCTTC	CSVIGGFSYNEQFF
TRBJ1-6	NA	TRBV12-3/TRBV12-4	TRBD1	TGTGCCAGCAGTTTTTCCCAGGGGGGCTCACCCCTCCACTTT	CASSFSQGGSPLHF
TRBJ2-5	NA	TRBV4-1	NA	TGCGCCAGCGGAAATAGTTGGGAGGAGACCCAGTACTTC	CASGNSWEETQYF
TRBJ2-1	many	TRBV6-1	TRBD1	TGTGCCAGTTGGACCGGGACAGGGGGTTTTGGAGAGCAGTTCTTC	CASWTGTGGFGEQFF
TRBJ2-3	many	TRBV12-3/TRBV12-4	NA	TGTGCCAACAGTTGGGACACAGATACGCAGTATTTT	CANSWDTDTQYF
TRBJ2-2	NA	TRBV3-1	TRBD2	TGTGCCAGCAGCTCCCCCGGGGCAGCGGGGGAGACCGGGGAGCTGTTTTTT	CASSSPGAAGETGELFF
TRBJ2-7	few	TRBV28	TRBD1	TGTGCCAGCAGTCGGGACAGCCCCTACGAGCAGTACTTC	CASSRDSPYEQYF
TRBJ2-1	many	TRBV5-1	NA	TGCGCCAGCAGCAGGATGCTGGACTCCTACAATGAGCAGTTCTTC	CASSRMLDSYNEQFF
TRBJ2-5	many	TRBV7-7	NA	TGTGCCAGCAGTAAGGACAGACAAGAGACCCAGTACTTC	CASSKDRQETQYF
TRBJ2-7	NA	TRBV6-2/TRBV6-3	NA	TGTGCCAGCAGTGGTGTGGGGGGGGCCATCGAGCAGTACTTC	CASSGVGGAIEQYF
TRBJ1-5	many	TRBV12-3/TRBV12-4	TRBD1	TGTGCCAGCAGCCCGACAGGGTCCAGTCAGCCCCAGCATTTT	CASSPTGSSQPQHF
TRBJ1-3	many	TRBV5-5	NA	TGTGCCAGCAGCTTGTATGCCGGGGAGGACCTCTCTGGAAACACCATATATTTT	CASSLYAGEDLSGNTIYF
TRBJ2-7	NA	TRBV4-1	TRBD2	TGCGCCAGCAGCCACCCGGGACTAGCGGGGACCTACGAGCAGTACTTC	CASSHPGLAGTYEQYF
TRBJ1-5	many	TRBV29-1	TRBD1	TGCAGCGTTGGGACAGGGAGGATTGATCAGCCCCAGCATTTT	CSVGTGRIDQPQHF
TRBJ2-1	NA	TRBV5-1	NA	TGCGCCAGCAGCTTCGAGGGAGTAGAAAATGAGCAGTTCTTC	CASSFEGVENEQFF
TRBJ1-5	many	TRBV10-3	TRBD1	TGTGCCATCAGCGGGGACAGGGGAGGGAATCAGCCCCAGCATTTT	CAISGDRGGNQPQHF
TRBJ2-3	many	TRBV3-1	NA	TGTGCCAGCAGCCAAGAAGTCACACGCGCTACGCAGTATTTT	CASSQEVTRATQYF
TRBJ2-5	NA	TRBV5-1	TRBD1	TGCGCCAGCAGCTTTTCAGGGGGCGCTATCCGAGAGACCCAGTACTTC	CASSFSGGAIRETQYF
TRBJ2-7	few	TRBV7-2	NA	TGTGCCAGCAGCCCGTGGCGTGCATCCGAGCAGTACTTC	CASSPWRASEQYF
TRBJ2-2	NA	TRBV11-2	NA	TGTGCCAGCAGCCAACTTGGCGCGGTCACCGGGGAGCTGTTTTTT	CASSQLGAVTGELFF
TRBJ1-2	many	TRBV29-1	NA	TGCAGCGCACGCCGTGGTGGAGACTATGGCTACACCTTC	CSARRGGDYGYTF
TRBJ2-3	many	TRBV11-3	TRBD1	TGTGCCAGCAGCCCCGGACAGGGGAGGACAGATACGCAGTATTTT	CASSPGQGRTDTQYF
TRBJ2-2	many	TRBV20-1	NA	TGCAGTGCTAGACCCCAACAGGACTGGGGGGCCGGGGAGCTGTTTTTT	CSARPQQDWGAGELFF
TRBJ1-4	few	TRBV10-3	NA	TGTGCCACCGGCTGGGAGGGGAGTGAAAAACTGTTTTTT	CATGWEGSEKLFF
TRBJ2-7	few	TRBV5-4	TRBD1	TGTGCCAGCAGCTTGGGCCGGGACAGCTCCTACGAGCAGTACTTC	CASSLGRDSSYEQYF
TRBJ1-2	few	TRBV4-1	TRBD1	TGCGCCAGCAGCCACCTTATCCGGGACAGGGATGGGGGCTACACCTTC	CASSHLIRDRDGGYTF
TRBJ2-7	NA	TRBV28	TRBD1	TGTGCCAGCAGTCGCCCCGGGACAGACGACTACGAGCAGTACTTC	CASSRPGTDDYEQYF
TRBJ1-2	many	TRBV2	NA	TGTGCCAGCAGTTCGGACAGCGTCGCGAGTGGCTACACCTTC	CASSSDSVASGYTF
TRBJ2-7	few	TRBV7-9	NA	TGTGCCAGCAGCTTAGGGGGCACGCTAAACGAGCAGTACTTC	CASSLGGTLNEQYF
TRBJ1-1	NA	TRBV20-1	TRBD1	TGCAGTGCTAGAGACCCAGGGGGTTTATTGAAAACTGAAGCTTTCTTT	CSARDPGGLLKTEAFF
TRBJ2-3	NA	TRBV4-2	TRBD2	TGTGCCAGCAGCCAAGGTTCGACTAGCGGGATCACAGATACGCAGTATTTT	CASSQGSTSGITDTQYF
TRBJ2-2	NA	TRBV9	NA	TGTGCCAGCAGCGTATTCGCTGCGAACACCGGGGAGCTGTTTTTT	CASSVFAANTGELFF
TRBJ2-6	NA	TRBV5-1	NA	TGCGCCAGCTTCCCCGACTCTGGGGCCAACGTCCTGACTTTC	CASFPDSGANVLTF
TRBJ1-5	NA	TRBV12-3/TRBV12-4	NA	TGTGCCAGCAGTTTAATAGTGCAGGCGATTAGCAATCAGCCCCAGCATTTT	CASSLIVQAISNQPQHF
TRBJ2-5	NA	TRBV2	TRBD2	TGTGCCAGCACCCTAGCGGGGGGGCTCGGGGAGACCCAGTACTTC	CASTLAGGLGETQYF
TRBJ1-6	many	TRBV29-1	TRBD1	TGCAGCGTTGGTGAGGGGGCGGGAAGTTCACCCCTCCACTTT	CSVGEGAGSSPLHF